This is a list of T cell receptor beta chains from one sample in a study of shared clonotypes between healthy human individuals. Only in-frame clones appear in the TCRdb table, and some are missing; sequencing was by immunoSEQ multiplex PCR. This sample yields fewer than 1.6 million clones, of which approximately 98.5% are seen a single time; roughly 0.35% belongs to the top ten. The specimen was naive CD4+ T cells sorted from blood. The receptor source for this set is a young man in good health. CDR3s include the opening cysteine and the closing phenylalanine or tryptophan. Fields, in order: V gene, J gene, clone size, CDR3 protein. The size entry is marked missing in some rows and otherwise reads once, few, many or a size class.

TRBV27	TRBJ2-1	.	CASRPRGSSYNEQFF
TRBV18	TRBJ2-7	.	CASSQTVSGRVYEQYF
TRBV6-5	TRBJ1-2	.	CASKWDRGSRGYTF
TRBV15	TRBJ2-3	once	CATSSKREDLPRVFTDTQYF
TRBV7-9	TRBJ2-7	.	CASRTGTASSYEQYF
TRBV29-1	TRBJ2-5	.	CSVMGANNAAHGTQYF
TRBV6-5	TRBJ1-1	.	CASSYLGVNTEAFF
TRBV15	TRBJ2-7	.	CATSRGQGIHEQYF
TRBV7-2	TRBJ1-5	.	CASSPTRHQPQHF
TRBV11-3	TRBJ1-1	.	CASSHAPNTEAFF
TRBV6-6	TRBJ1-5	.	CASSYFSDQPQHF
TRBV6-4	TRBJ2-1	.	CASSLRDRANNEQFF